This T cell receptor (beta chain) was sequenced for a study of blood T cell repertoires in COVID-19. Germline loops: CDR1 LNHDA, CDR2 SQIVND (reference sequence). The CDR3 has 16 residues. V shed 6 bases, J shed 4 bases, and the junction held 7 bases outside the gene matches. Sequenced by immunoSEQ multiplex PCR; TCRdb stores in-frame clones only, minus some. The table includes fewer than 200,000 clones, 86% detected once. V is TRBV19 and J is TRBJ2-2, with 11 bases fitting TRBD1. This TCR derives from a man in his 70s with active or convalescent COVID-19. The sample taken for sequencing was peripheral blood. The CDR3 DNA follows: TGTGCCAGTAGATGGGGACAGGGGGATTCCACCGGGGAGCTGTTTTTT. Its protein is CASRWGQGDSTGELFF.